This T cell receptor (beta chain) was identified during a study of cytomegalovirus exposure and HLA in healthy donors. Regarding the study as a whole: Differences between HLA loci emerged in a later analysis of TCR association rates, with DRB1 most and HLA-C fewest. Later analysis associated a missense DCLRE1C variant with TCR beta V- and J-gene trimming.

The germline gives CDR1 SNHLY, CDR2 FYNNEI. This CDR3 has 14 amino acids. The trim removed 4 bases at V and 7 bases at J, leaving 3 bases unmatched. Points on this clone: Antigen unknown.

Amplification used 60 Vbeta primers and 13 Jbeta primers. Sequenced by immunoSEQ multiplex PCR; TCRdb stores in-frame clones only, minus some. The sample contains 150,000 to 170,000 clones, approximately 72% of which appear only once. This TCR derives from a man aged 18 to 30 in good health and CMV-seronegative. The chain employs TRBV2 and TRBJ2-1; 11 bases map to TRBD2. Sequencing was carried out using PBMCs. The CDR3 here is CASSGSSGGNEQFF. CDR3 DNA sequence: TGTGCCAGCAGTGGATCTAGCGGGGGGAATGAGCAGTTCTTC.